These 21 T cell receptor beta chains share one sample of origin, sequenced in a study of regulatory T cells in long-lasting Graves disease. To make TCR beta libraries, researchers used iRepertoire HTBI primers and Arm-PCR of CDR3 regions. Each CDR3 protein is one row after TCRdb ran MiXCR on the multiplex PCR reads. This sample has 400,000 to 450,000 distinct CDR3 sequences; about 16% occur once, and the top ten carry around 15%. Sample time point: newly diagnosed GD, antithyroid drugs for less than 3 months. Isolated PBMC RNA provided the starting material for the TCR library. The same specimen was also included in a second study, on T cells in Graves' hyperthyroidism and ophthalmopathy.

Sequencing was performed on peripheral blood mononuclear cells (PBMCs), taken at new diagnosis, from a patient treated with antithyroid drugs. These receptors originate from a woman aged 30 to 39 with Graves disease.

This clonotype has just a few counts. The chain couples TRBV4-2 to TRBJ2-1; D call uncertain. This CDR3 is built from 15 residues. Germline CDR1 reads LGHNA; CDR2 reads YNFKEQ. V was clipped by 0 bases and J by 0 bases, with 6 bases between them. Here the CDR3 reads CASSQDQSSYNEQFF. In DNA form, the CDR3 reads TGTGCCAGCAGCCAAGACCAGAGCTCCTACAATGAGCAGTTCTTC.

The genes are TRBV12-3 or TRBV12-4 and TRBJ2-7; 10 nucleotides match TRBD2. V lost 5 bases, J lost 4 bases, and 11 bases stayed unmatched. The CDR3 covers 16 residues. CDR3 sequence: CASSPWVLAGVYEQYF. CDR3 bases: TGTGCCAGCAGTCCCTGGGTCCTAGCGGGAGTGTACGAGCAGTACTTC.

The DNA for the CDR3 is TGTGCCAGCAGCATACAGGGTTCACCCCTCCACTTT. Amino acid sequence: CASSIQGSPLHF. This chain uses TRBV14 with TRBJ1-6; D is possibly TRBD1 (6 bases). The germline gives CDR1 SGHDN, CDR2 FVKESK. This CDR3 has 12 residues. V was cut by 5 bases and J by 9 bases, with 8 bases left in between. The full variable domain, completed using reference TRBV14 and TRBJ1-6, is EAGVTQFPSHSVIEKGQTVTLRCDPISGHDNLYWYRRVMGKEIKFLLHFVKESKQDESGMPNNRFLAERTGGTYSTLKVQPAELEDSGVYFCASSIQGSPLHFGNGTRLTVT.

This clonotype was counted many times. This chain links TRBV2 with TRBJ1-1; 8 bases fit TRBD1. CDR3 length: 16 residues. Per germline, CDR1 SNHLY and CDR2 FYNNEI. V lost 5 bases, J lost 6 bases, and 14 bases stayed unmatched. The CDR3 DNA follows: TGTGCCAGCAGTAAAGACAGGGGAACTTTAACATCTGAAGCTTTCTTT. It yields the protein CASSKDRGTLTSEAFF. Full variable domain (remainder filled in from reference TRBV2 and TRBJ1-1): EPEVTQTPSHQVTQMGQEVILRCVPISNHLYFYWYRQILGQKVEFLVSFYNNEISEKSEIFDDQFSVERPDGSNFTLKIRSTKLEDSAMYFCASSKDRGTLTSEAFFGQGTRLTVV.

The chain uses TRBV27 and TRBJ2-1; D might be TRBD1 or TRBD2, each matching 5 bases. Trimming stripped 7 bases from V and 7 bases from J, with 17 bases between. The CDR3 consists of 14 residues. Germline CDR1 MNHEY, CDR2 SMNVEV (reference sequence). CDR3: CASNPGRINNEQFF. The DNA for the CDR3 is TGTGCCAGCAACCCGGGACGTATTAATAATGAGCAGTTCTTC.

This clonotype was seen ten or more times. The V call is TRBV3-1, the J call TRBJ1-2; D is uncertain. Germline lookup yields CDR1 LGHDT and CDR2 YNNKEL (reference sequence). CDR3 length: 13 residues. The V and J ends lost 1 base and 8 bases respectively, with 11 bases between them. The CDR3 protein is CASSQGAVSGYTF. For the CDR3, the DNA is TGTGCCAGCAGCCAAGGGGCGGTGTCAGGCTACACCTTC.

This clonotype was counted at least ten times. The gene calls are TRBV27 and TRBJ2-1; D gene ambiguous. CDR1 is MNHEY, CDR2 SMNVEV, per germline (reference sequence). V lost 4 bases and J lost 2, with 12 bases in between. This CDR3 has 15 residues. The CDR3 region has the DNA TGTGCCAGCAGTTGGAGTCTGGCCCCCTACAATGAGCAGTTCTTC. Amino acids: CASSWSLAPYNEQFF.

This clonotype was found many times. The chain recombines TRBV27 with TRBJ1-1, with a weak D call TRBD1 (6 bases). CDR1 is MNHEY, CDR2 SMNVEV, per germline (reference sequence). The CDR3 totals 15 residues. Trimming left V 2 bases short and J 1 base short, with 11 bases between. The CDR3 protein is CASSLGSGANTEAFF. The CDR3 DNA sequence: TGTGCCAGCAGTTTAGGTTCAGGGGCGAACACTGAAGCTTTCTTT.

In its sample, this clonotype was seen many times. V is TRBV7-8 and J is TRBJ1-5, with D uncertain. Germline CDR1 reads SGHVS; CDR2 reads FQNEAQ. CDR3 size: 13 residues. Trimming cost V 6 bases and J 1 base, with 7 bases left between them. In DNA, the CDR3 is TGTGCCAGCAGTTCCGACAGCAATCAGCCCCAGCATTTT. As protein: CASSSDSNQPQHF.

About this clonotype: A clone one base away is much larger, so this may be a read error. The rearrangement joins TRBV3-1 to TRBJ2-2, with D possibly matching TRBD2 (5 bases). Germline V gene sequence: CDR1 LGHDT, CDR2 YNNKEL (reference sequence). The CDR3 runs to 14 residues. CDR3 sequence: CASSQSGNTGELVF. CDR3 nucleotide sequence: TGTGCCAGCAGCCAATCGGGGAACACCGGGGAGCTGGTTTTT. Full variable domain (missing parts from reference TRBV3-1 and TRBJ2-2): DTAVSQTPKYLVTQMGNDKSIKCEQNLGHDTMYWYKQDSKKFLKIMFSYNNKELIINETVPNRFSPKSPDKAHLNLHINSLELGDSAVYFCASSQSGNTGELVFGEGSRLTVL.

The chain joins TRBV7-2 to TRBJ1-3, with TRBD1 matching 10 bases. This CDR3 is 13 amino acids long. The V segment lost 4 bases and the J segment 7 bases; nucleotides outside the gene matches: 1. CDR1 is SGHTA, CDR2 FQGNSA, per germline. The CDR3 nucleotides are TGTGCCAGCAGCTGGGGACAGGGGAACACCATATATTTT. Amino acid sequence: CASSWGQGNTIYF.

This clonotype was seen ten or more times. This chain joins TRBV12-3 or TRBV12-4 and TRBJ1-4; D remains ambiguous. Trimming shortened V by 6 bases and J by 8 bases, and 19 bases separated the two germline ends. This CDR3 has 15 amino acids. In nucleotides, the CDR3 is TGTGCCAGCAGCATTAGGGCGCCGTCGGGAGAAAAACTGTTTTTT. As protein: CASSIRAPSGEKLFF.

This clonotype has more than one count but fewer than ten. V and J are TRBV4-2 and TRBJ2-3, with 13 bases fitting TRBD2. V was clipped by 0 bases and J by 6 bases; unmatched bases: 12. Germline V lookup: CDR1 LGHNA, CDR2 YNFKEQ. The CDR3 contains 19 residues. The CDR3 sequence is CASSQDLFGLAGAGDTQYF. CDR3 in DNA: TGTGCCAGCAGCCAAGATCTCTTTGGACTAGCGGGAGCGGGGGATACGCAGTATTTT.

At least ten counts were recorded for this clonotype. The CDR3 sequence: CASSQASKAKNIQYF. The CDR3 DNA reads TGTGCCAGCAGCCAAGCGAGTAAAGCCAAAAACATTCAGTACTTC. The V and J genes are TRBV3-1 and TRBJ2-4; no reliable D call. From germline, CDR1 is LGHDT and CDR2 YNNKEL (reference sequence). The CDR3 extends over 15 amino acids. V was shortened by 1 base and J by 0 bases, with 7 bases between the two germline ends.

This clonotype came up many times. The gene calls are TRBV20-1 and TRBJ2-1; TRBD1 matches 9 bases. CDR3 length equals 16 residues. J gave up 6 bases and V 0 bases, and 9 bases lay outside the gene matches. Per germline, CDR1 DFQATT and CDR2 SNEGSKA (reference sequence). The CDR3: CSARDQGTGSGNEQFF. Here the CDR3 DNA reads TGCAGTGCTAGAGATCAGGGGACAGGGTCGGGCAATGAGCAGTTCTTC.

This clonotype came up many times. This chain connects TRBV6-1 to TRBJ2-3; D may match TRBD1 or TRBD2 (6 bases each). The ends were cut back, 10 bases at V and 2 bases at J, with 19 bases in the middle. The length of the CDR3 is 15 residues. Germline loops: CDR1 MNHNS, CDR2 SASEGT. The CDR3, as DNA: TGTGCCATCGGGGGCGAGGGAACGACCACAGATACGCAGTATTTT. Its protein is CAIGGEGTTTDTQYF.

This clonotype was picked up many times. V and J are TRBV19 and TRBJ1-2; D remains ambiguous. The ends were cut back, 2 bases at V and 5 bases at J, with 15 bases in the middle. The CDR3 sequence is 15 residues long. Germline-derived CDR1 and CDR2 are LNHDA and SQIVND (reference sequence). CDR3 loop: CASSILQTRGYGYTF. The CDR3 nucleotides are TGTGCCAGTAGTATATTGCAGACTCGAGGTTATGGCTACACCTTC.

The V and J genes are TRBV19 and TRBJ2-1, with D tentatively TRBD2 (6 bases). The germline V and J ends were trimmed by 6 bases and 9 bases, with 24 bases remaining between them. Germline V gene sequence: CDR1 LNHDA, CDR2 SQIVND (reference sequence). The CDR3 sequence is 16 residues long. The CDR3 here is CASRENGRGEAGEQFF. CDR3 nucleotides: TGTGCCAGTAGGGAAAACGGGAGAGGGGAAGCCGGTGAGCAGTTCTTC.

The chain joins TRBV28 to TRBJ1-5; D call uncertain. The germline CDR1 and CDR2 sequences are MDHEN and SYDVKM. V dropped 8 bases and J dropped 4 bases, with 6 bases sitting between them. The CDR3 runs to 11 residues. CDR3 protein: CASVRNQPQHF. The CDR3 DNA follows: TGTGCCAGCGTACGAAATCAGCCCCAGCATTTT.

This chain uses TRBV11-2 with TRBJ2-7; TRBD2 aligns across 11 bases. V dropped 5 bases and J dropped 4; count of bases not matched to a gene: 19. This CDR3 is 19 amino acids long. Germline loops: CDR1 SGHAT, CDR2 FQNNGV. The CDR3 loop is CASSPRGASGRPASYEQYF. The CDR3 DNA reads TGTGCCAGCAGCCCAAGGGGGGCTAGCGGGAGGCCCGCGTCTTACGAGCAGTACTTC.

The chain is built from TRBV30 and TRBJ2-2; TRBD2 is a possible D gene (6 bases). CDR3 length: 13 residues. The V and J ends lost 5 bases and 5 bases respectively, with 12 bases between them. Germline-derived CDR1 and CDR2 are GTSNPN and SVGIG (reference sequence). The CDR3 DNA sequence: TGTGCCTGGGGGGAGGTGCGAACCGGGGAGCTGTTTTTT. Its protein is CAWGEVRTGELFF.